Below, 9 T cell receptor beta chains from the same sample are listed, as sequenced in a study of graft-versus-host responses after intestinal transplantation. Method: immunoSEQ multiplex PCR; TCRdb's copy keeps in-frame clones and lacks some. Of about 25,000 clones detected, about 40% appear once; the ten largest clones hold less than 0.75%. Sequencing used alloreactive CD4+ T cells from a mixed lymphocyte reaction culture, obtained before intestinal transplant. Subset meaning: CFSE-low proliferating T cells sorted from roughly six-day pre-transplant mixed lymphocyte reaction (GvH or HvG direction). The receptors were gathered from a human patient who received an intestinal transplant.

This clone was counted only a few times. The chain couples TRBV4-1 to TRBJ2-1; perhaps TRBD2 as D (5 bases). The CDR3 spans 15 residues. Between the trimmed V and J ends, which lost 4 bases and 0 bases, there was a span of 10 bases. Germline loops: CDR1 MGHRA, CDR2 YSYEKL. The CDR3 bases are TGCGCCAGCAGCCTAAATGGACTCTCCTACAATGAGCAGTTCTTC. As protein: CASSLNGLSYNEQFF.

This chain uses TRBV18 with TRBJ2-1; 9 bases are a match to TRBD2. Germline V lookup: CDR1 KGHSH, CDR2 LQKENI. This CDR3 contains 16 residues. V was pared by 3 bases and J by 6 bases, with 9 bases of the junction left unmatched. The CDR3 coding sequence is TGTGCCAGCTCACCCCAAGGGACTAGCCCCGTCAATGAGCAGTTCTTC. Its protein is CASSPQGTSPVNEQFF.

The gene calls are TRBV4-2 and TRBJ2-3; unclear D gene. The ends were cut back, 1 base at V and 6 bases at J, with 8 bases in the middle. CDR3 length: 13 amino acids. Germline assignment: CDR1 LGHNA and CDR2 YNFKEQ. The CDR3: CASSQGPPDTQYF. The CDR3 DNA reads as TGTGCCAGCAGCCAAGGTCCCCCGGATACGCAGTATTTT.

The genes are TRBV7-6 and TRBJ2-7; TRBD1 matches at 7 bases. V lost 2 bases, J lost 6 bases, and 10 bases stayed unmatched. CDR1 and CDR2 (germline): SGHVS, FNYEAQ. CDR3 length equals 15 residues. The chain's CDR3 is CASSLRTGVNSEQYF. In nucleotides, the CDR3 is TGTGCCAGCAGCTTAAGAACAGGGGTGAATAGCGAGCAGTACTTC.

This chain joins TRBV7-2 and TRBJ2-7; perhaps TRBD2 as D (7 bases). This CDR3 is 15 amino acids long. From germline, CDR1 is SGHTA and CDR2 FQGNSA. V dropped 4 bases and J dropped 2 bases, with 15 bases sitting between them. The chain's CDR3 is CASSCGGGLTYEQYF. CDR3 DNA sequence: TGTGCCAGCAGCTGTGGGGGGGGGCTTACCTACGAGCAGTACTTC.

Judged by abundance, this clone is medium-sized. This rearrangement joins TRBV6-5 to TRBJ1-4; 7 nucleotides line up with TRBD1. V dropped 2 bases and J dropped 4; count of bases not matched to a gene: 4. The germline V gene has CDR1 MNHEY and CDR2 SVGAGI. The length of the CDR3 is 15 residues. The CDR3 nucleotides are TGTGCCAGCAGTTACCAAGGGGGCGGTAATGAAAAACTGTTTTTT. Amino acids: CASSYQGGGNEKLFF.

There are a few counts of this clone. The chain carries TRBV11-2 and TRBJ2-6, with unresolved D. V was trimmed by 2 bases and J by 0 bases, leaving 5 bases between them. The CDR3 length is 15 residues. From germline, CDR1 is SGHAT and CDR2 FQNNGV. CDR3 in DNA: TGTGCCAGCAGCTTATGGGCCTCTGGGGCCAACGTCCTGACTTTC. It codes for CASSLWASGANVLTF.

The chain is built from TRBV6-5 and TRBJ2-5, with D possibly TRBD1 on 5 matching bases. The germline V gene has CDR1 MNHEY and CDR2 SVGAGI. The CDR3 totals 15 residues. Trimming took 0 bases from V and 1 from J, leaving 9 bases between them. CDR3 region: CASSYSGRPQETQYF. The CDR3 coding sequence is TGTGCCAGCAGTTACTCGGGGCGCCCCCAAGAGACCCAGTACTTC.

V usage is TRBV27 and J usage is TRBJ2-1, with TRBD2 matching 11 bases. The ends lost 7 bases at V and 3 bases at J; junction bases unmatched: 11. Germline CDR1 is MNHEY and CDR2 is SMNVEV (reference sequence). This CDR3 spans 17 amino acids. The CDR3 reads CASTKLAGLAVYNEQFF. The DNA for the CDR3 is TGTGCCAGCACCAAACTCGCGGGACTAGCGGTCTACAATGAGCAGTTCTTC.